This is a list of T cell receptor beta chains from one sample in a study of beta chain features in type 1 diabetes. The method was immunoSEQ multiplex PCR; TCRdb's version includes in-frame clones alone and lacks a portion of them. The table has hundreds of thousands of clones, 7.5% to 9% seen once. The sequenced sample was central memory CD4+ T cells from blood. The receptors here all came from a woman between 18 and 29 years old in good health. Each CDR3 is given with its conserved first and last residue. The order of the fields is D gene, V gene, clone size, J gene, CDR3 DNA, CDR3 protein. The D gene is left open where the match is weak. Size values are once, few and many counts, or a class for expanded clones, and some rows have none.

>.|TRBV20-1|few|TRBJ2-3
TGCAGTGCTAGGGCGGCAGATACGCAGTATTTT
CSARAADTQYF
>TRBD2|TRBV12-5|.|TRBJ2-1
TGTGCTAGTGGCCCTGGACTAGCGGGACGATACAATGAGCAGTTCTTC
CASGPGLAGRYNEQFF
>.|TRBV4-3|few|TRBJ2-7
TGCGCCAGCAGCCAAGATTCGGCCAGCTCCTACGAGCAGTACTTC
CASSQDSASSYEQYF
>TRBD1|TRBV5-1|few|TRBJ1-4
TGCGCCAGCAGCGAGGGACAGGGGAATGAAAAACTGTTTTTT
CASSEGQGNEKLFF
>TRBD1|TRBV5-1|few|TRBJ2-5
TGCGCCAGCAGCTTGACAGGGGGCGGAGAGACCCAGTACTTC
CASSLTGGGETQYF
>TRBD2|TRBV2|few|TRBJ2-3
TGTGCCAGCACCAGGACTAGCGGGGCAGATACGCAGTATTTT
CASTRTSGADTQYF
>TRBD1|TRBV6-5|few|TRBJ2-5
TGTGCCAGCAGTACAAGACGGACAGGGTGGGGGACCCAGTACTTC
CASSTRRTGWGTQYF
>.|TRBV5-6|few|TRBJ2-2
TGTGCCAGCAGCACCGGGATTCGCACCGGGGAGCTGTTTTTT
CASSTGIRTGELFF
>.|TRBV15|many|TRBJ1-5
TGTGCCACCAGCCTGCAGGTGGGGCAGCCCCAGCATTTT
CATSLQVGQPQHF
>.|TRBV9|few|TRBJ1-1
TGTGCCAGCAGCGTAGAACCAGTCATGAACACTGAAGCTTTCTTT
CASSVEPVMNTEAFF
>.|TRBV7-9|.|TRBJ2-3
TGTGCCAGCAGCTTAGCGAGGACAGATACGCAGTATTTT
CASSLARTDTQYF
>.|TRBV15|few|TRBJ2-1
TGTGCCACCAGCAGAGTCGGGCAGTCTACCTACAATGAGCAGTTCTTC
CATSRVGQSTYNEQFF
>TRBD2|TRBV2|.|TRBJ2-2
TGTGCCAGCCGGCGGGAGACCTCCGGGGAGCTGTTTTTT
CASRRETSGELFF
>.|TRBV6-1|.|TRBJ2-7
TGTGCCAGCAGAGATCAGGTATTGTCCTACGAGCAGTACTTC
CASRDQVLSYEQYF
>.|TRBV18|few|TRBJ2-7
TGTGCCAGCTCAGAGACAGGAGGATTGTCCTACGAGCAGTACTTC
CASSETGGLSYEQYF
>.|TRBV7-9|many|TRBJ2-7
TGTGCCAGCAGCTCAAGTGGGCAACGGGACGAGCAGTACTTC
CASSSSGQRDEQYF
>.|TRBV18|many|TRBJ1-1
TGTGCCAGCTCCGCGAGACGACAGGAGAGATTCAACACTGAAGCTTTCTTT
CASSARRQERFNTEAFF
>.|TRBV5-5|few|TRBJ1-1
TGTGCCAGCAGCAGCCCGACAGGCCAGGACACTGAAGCTTTCTTT
CASSSPTGQDTEAFF
>.|TRBV7-2|few|TRBJ2-7
TGTGCCAGCAGCTTAGGTCCCGGGGAGTCCTACGAGCAGTACTTC
CASSLGPGESYEQYF
>TRBD2|TRBV13|few|TRBJ2-7
TGTGCCAGCAGCACACAGACTAGCGGCTACGAGCAGTACTTC
CASSTQTSGYEQYF
>.|TRBV7-9|many|TRBJ2-1
TGTGCCAGCAGCTTGGAGAGCCTCGCGGCCTACAATGAGCAGTTCTTC
CASSLESLAAYNEQFF
>TRBD2|TRBV28|.|TRBJ2-5
TGTGCCAGCATCCAAGGGACTAGCGGGAGGCCCGATCAAGAGACCCAGTACTTC
CASIQGTSGRPDQETQYF
>TRBD2|TRBV27|many|TRBJ2-1
TGTGCCAGCAGTACCAGGACTAGCGGGATTATCAATGAGCAGTTCTTC
CASSTRTSGIINEQFF
>.|TRBV11-3|.|TRBJ2-4
TGTGCCCCAATAGGGGGGAACATTCAGTACTTC
CAPIGGNIQYF
>.|TRBV11-2|.|TRBJ2-7
TGTGCCAGCAGCACCCGGCGTAACGAGCAGTACTTC
CASSTRRNEQYF
>TRBD2|TRBV4-2|few|TRBJ2-5
TGTGCCAGCAGCGCCGGGGTGCTAGCGGGAGTCCAACCCAGGGAGACCCAGTACTTC
CASSAGVLAGVQPRETQYF
>.|TRBV7-2|.|TRBJ2-5
TGTGCCAGCAGCTTAGCGCGCGGGGTACAAGAGACCCAGTACTTC
CASSLARGVQETQYF
>.|TRBV9|.|TRBJ1-3
TGTGCCAGCAGCCTAAACAGTTACTCTGGAAACACCATATATTTT
CASSLNSYSGNTIYF
>.|TRBV19|few|TRBJ1-5
TGTGCCAGTAGTTTACAGGGAGGACAGCCCCAGCATTTT
CASSLQGGQPQHF
>.|TRBV27|few|TRBJ2-3
TGTGCCAGCAGGGAAGGATTCACAGATACGCAGTATTTT
CASREGFTDTQYF
>.|TRBV29-1|few|TRBJ2-1
TGCAGCGTTATACTATTATCCTACAATGAGCAGTTCTTC
CSVILLSYNEQFF
>.|TRBV4-2|.|TRBJ2-6
TGTGCCAGCAGCCCGAGGGGCTCTGGGGCCAACGTCCTGACTTTC
CASSPRGSGANVLTF
>TRBD2|TRBV18|many|TRBJ2-7
TGTGCCAGCTCAGATAACCCGGGACTAGGAGGAAACGAGCAGTACTTC
CASSDNPGLGGNEQYF
>.|TRBV28|.|TRBJ2-5
TGTGCCAGCAGTTTATACTCAGGGATTCAAGAGACCCAGTACTTC
CASSLYSGIQETQYF
>TRBD2|TRBV6-1|.|TRBJ2-1
TGTGCCAGCAGTGAAGATGGGCGGGAGAGGTACTACAATGAGCAGTTCTTC
CASSEDGRERYYNEQFF
>.|TRBV18|many|TRBJ1-2
TGTGCCAGCTCACCGGGAGGACGAACGCCCTTCTTC
CASSPGGRTPFF
>TRBD1|TRBV18|few|TRBJ2-3
TGTGCCAGCTCACTCGGAATAACACCGGGACAGGGACCAGATACGCAGTATTTT
CASSLGITPGQGPDTQYF
>.|TRBV27|few|TRBJ2-3
TGTGCCAACGGGGACTCCTTCACAGATACGCAGTATTTT
CANGDSFTDTQYF
>.|TRBV4-2|.|TRBJ2-1
TGTGCCAGCAGCCAAGAGTCCGGCATCTCCTACAATGAGCAGTTCTTC
CASSQESGISYNEQFF
>TRBD2|TRBV7-9|.|TRBJ2-1
TGTGCCAGCAGCTTAGACAGGACTAGTTGGGATGAGCAGTTCTTC
CASSLDRTSWDEQFF
>TRBD1|TRBV6-6|.|TRBJ2-1
TGTGCCAGCAGATCGCAGGGACAGGGCCACAATGAGCAGTTCTTC
CASRSQGQGHNEQFF
>.|TRBV5-1|.|TRBJ1-1
TGCGCCAGCAGCTTGGAAGGAATGAACACTGAAGCTTTCTTT
CASSLEGMNTEAFF
>.|TRBV4-3|.|TRBJ1-1
TGCGCCAGCAGCCAGGCGGTTGAACCGAACACTGAAGCTTTCTTT
CASSQAVEPNTEAFF
>.|TRBV6-5|.|TRBJ2-5
TGTGCCAGCAGTCCGCTTTCTGGAGAGACCCAGTACTTC
CASSPLSGETQYF
>.|TRBV4-3|many|TRBJ2-7
TGCGCCAGCAGCCAAGAGTGGAGTACCTACGAGCAGTACTTC
CASSQEWSTYEQYF
>.|TRBV11-2|few|TRBJ2-3
TGTGCCAGCAGCCCACAGGGAGGTAGCACAGATACGCAGTATTTT
CASSPQGGSTDTQYF
>TRBD1|TRBV18|few|TRBJ1-1
TGTGCCAGCTCACACGGGACAGGGGACACTGAAGCTTTCTTT
CASSHGTGDTEAFF
>TRBD1|TRBV5-1|.|TRBJ1-2
TGCGCCAGCAGCCCCGGGACAGGCTATGGCTACACCTTC
CASSPGTGYGYTF
>.|TRBV29-1|few|TRBJ2-5
TGCAGCGGACAGACCCAAGAGACCCAGTACTTC
CSGQTQETQYF
>.|TRBV21-1|many|TRBJ2-7
TGTGCCAGCACGTCCGAGCAGTACTTC
CASTSEQYF
>TRBD1|TRBV14|many|TRBJ2-7
TGTGCCAGCAGCCAATATGCCGGGACAGGCTTCTACGAGCAGTACTTC
CASSQYAGTGFYEQYF
>TRBD2|TRBV7-2|.|TRBJ2-7
TGTGCCAGCAGCTCCTTAGCGGGAAGGCGGTCCGAGCAGTACTTC
CASSSLAGRRSEQYF